This record looks at one TCR beta chain sequence and its context. These data originate in a study of blood T cell repertoires in COVID-19. Study information: From the United States, Italy and Spain came samples of acute and convalescent COVID-19.

Participants came from 20 to 25 US areas, aged roughly 18 to 95 years. Per the study methods: By means of reference gene primer amplification, nucleated cell counts were estimated. Clones were read by immunoSEQ multiplex PCR, and TCRdb kept only the in-frame ones, dropping some. The DNA gave D and trimming, while V, J and clone size come from that table. Of a few hundred thousand clones listed, 65% to 85% were seen once; the top ten hold about 3.7%. This CDR3 has 12 amino acids. V lost 5 bases and J 3 bases, leaving 6 bases between the germline ends. This clonotype was sampled from a woman in her fifties or sixties who had recovered from COVID-19. The sequenced sample consisted of PBMCs or T cells enriched from blood (not recorded which). V is TRBV12-3 or TRBV12-4 and J is TRBJ2-3; D uncertain. As DNA, the CDR3 is TGTGCCAGCAGTGGCTTAACAGATACGCAGTATTTT. Protein sequence: CASSGLTDTQYF.